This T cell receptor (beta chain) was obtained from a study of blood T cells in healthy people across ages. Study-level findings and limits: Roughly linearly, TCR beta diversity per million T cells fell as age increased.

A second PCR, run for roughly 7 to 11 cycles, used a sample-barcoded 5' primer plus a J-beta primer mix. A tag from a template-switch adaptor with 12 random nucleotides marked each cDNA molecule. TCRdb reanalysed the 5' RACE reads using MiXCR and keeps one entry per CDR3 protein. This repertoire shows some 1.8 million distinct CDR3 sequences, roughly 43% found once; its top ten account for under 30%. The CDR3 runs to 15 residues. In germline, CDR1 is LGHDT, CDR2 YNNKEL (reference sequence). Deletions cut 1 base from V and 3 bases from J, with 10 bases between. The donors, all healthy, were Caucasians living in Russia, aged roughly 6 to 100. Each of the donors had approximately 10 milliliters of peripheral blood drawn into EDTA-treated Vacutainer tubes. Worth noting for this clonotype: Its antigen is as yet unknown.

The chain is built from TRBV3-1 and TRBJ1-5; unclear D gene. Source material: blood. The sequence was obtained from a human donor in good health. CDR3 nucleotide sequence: TGTGCCAGCAGCCAAGGTCGGCAACCCAATCAGCCCCAGCATTTT. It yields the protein CASSQGRQPNQPQHF.